The 30 T cell receptor beta chains below all came from one sample that was sequenced in a study of identical twins. MiXCR, applied by TCRdb to the 5' RACE reads, yields one record per CDR3 protein. The table shows approximately 670,000 distinct CDR3 sequences, with roughly 6% occurring only once. Sequencing was carried out using naive T cells sorted from blood. These receptors all stem from a man aged 18 to 30 in good health.

Concerning this clonotype itself: A much larger clone lies one base from this, so it may be a read error. This rearrangement joins TRBV6-1 to TRBJ2-4, with D possibly matching TRBD2 (5 bases). The CDR3 extends over 14 amino acids. Germline CDR1 reads MNHNS; CDR2 reads SASEGT. CDR3 nucleotides: TGTGCCAGCAGATCAACTAGAGGTAAAAACATTCTGTACTTC. Its translation: CASRSTRGKNILYF.

This clonotype was detected many times. The V and J genes are TRBV6-1 and TRBJ1-1, with D hard to call. With 5 bases removed from V and 6 bases from J, the gap between germline ends came to 16 bases. This CDR3 region has 14 residues. The germline gives CDR1 MNHNS, CDR2 SASEGT. In DNA form, the CDR3 reads TGTGCCAGCAGTCTTGACCAGGCGAAGGCTGAAGCTTTCTTT. Amino acid sequence: CASSLDQAKAEAFF.

Concerning this clonotype: The junction and the germline gene differ at one end; a read error may be behind it. The J gene is TRBJ1-5, the V gene TRBV3-1; weak D call: TRBD1 (5 bases). The CDR3 length is 14 residues. Germline CDR1 LGHDT, CDR2 YNNKEL (reference sequence). CDR3 residues: CARSQDTGDQPQHF. In nucleotides, the CDR3 is TGTGCCAGAAGCCAAGACACAGGCGATCAGCCCCAGCATTTT.

The gene calls are TRBV5-6 and TRBJ2-4; D is unresolved. This CDR3 has 16 amino acids. Trimming stripped 0 bases from V and 3 bases from J, with 13 bases between. Looked up from germline, CDR1 is SGHDT and CDR2 is YYEEEE. CDR3 bases: TGTGCCAGCAGCTTGGACGGGCTTCGGCACAAAAACATTCAGTACTTC. Translating it yields CASSLDGLRHKNIQYF.

J is TRBJ2-3 and V is TRBV5-1; 8 positions match TRBD1. The V gene's germline CDR1 is SGHRS and CDR2 YFSETQ. CDR3 length: 16 amino acids. The J segment lost 4 bases and the V segment lost 3 bases, leaving 10 bases of the junction unmatched. CDR3 sequence (DNA): TGCGCCAGCAGCTGGACAGGGTTCGAACTAGCAGATACGCAGTATTTT. Translated, it gives CASSWTGFELADTQYF.

This clonotype was recorded many times. J is TRBJ1-1 and V is TRBV20-1, with D possibly matching TRBD1 (6 bases). With 6 bases removed from V and 12 bases from J, the gap between germline ends came to 17 bases. CDR3 size: 11 residues. From germline, CDR1 is DFQATT and CDR2 SNEGSKA (reference sequence). The CDR3 protein is CSARGGVLSFF. In DNA form, the CDR3 reads TGCAGTGCCCGGGGGGGCGTCCTGTCTTTCTTT.

This clonotype was observed many times. The chain recombines TRBV12-3 or TRBV12-4 with TRBJ2-5, with 7 bases lining up with TRBD2. CDR3 length: 15 residues. The ends lost 5 bases at V and 7 bases at J; junction bases unmatched: 13. The CDR3 DNA is TGTGCCAGCAGTCCGATGACTAGCCCCGGGGGGACCCAGTACTTC. Protein product: CASSPMTSPGGTQYF.

The chain carries TRBV7-9 and TRBJ2-7, with 11 bases fitting TRBD2. The CDR3 sequence is 15 residues long. The J segment lost 3 bases and the V segment lost 3 bases, leaving 4 bases of the junction unmatched. The V gene's germline CDR1 is SEHNR and CDR2 FQNEAQ (reference sequence). CDR3 sequence: CASSLGLADVYEQYF. In DNA form, the CDR3 reads TGTGCCAGCAGCTTGGGACTAGCGGACGTCTACGAGCAGTACTTC.

This sequence joins TRBV6-5 and TRBJ2-1, with D perhaps TRBD2 (5 bases). Looked up from germline, CDR1 is MNHEY and CDR2 is SVGAGI. The V end lost 0 bases, the J end lost 8 bases, and 14 bases lay between the germline ends. The CDR3 spans 15 residues. The CDR3 reads CASSYSPGLLDEQFF. As DNA, the CDR3 is TGTGCCAGCAGTTACTCCCCCGGACTCCTCGATGAGCAGTTCTTC.

The sample holds many counts of this clonotype. The rearrangement uses TRBV7-2 and TRBJ2-3; D possibly corresponds to TRBD2 (7 bases). The germline CDR1 and CDR2 sequences are SGHTA and FQGNSA. V was trimmed by 9 bases and J by 1 base, leaving 8 bases between them. This CDR3 has 12 residues. CDR3 loop: CARGGRTDTQYF. The CDR3 bases are TGTGCCAGGGGGGGGCGCACAGATACGCAGTATTTT.

This chain connects TRBV12-3 or TRBV12-4 to TRBJ2-1; 10 bases are shared with TRBD1. This CDR3 has 15 residues. V shed 6 bases, J shed 4 bases, and the junction held 6 bases outside the gene matches. CDR3 region: CASRQGTGAYNEQFF. CDR3 nucleotide sequence: TGTGCCAGCAGACAAGGGACAGGGGCGTACAATGAGCAGTTCTTC.

The sample holds a few counts of this clonotype. The rearrangement uses TRBV6-2 or TRBV6-3 and TRBJ2-4, with a possible D match to TRBD2 (6 bases). With 2 bases removed from V and 3 bases from J, the gap between germline ends came to 23 bases. Germline V lookup: CDR1 MNHEY, CDR2 SVGEGT. This CDR3 has 19 residues. The CDR3 DNA sequence: TGTGCCAGCAGTTACCGCTATCCCCAGGAGGGCCCTTACAAAAACATTCAGTACTTC. This encodes CASSYRYPQEGPYKNIQYF.

This clonotype was counted at least ten times. The chain links TRBV12-3 or TRBV12-4 to TRBJ2-2; the match to TRBD2 covers 14 bases. The CDR3 sequence is 19 residues long. V shed 2 bases, J shed 3 bases, and the junction held 8 bases outside the gene matches. The CDR3 here is CASSLMRTSGRTDTGELFF. The CDR3 DNA reads as TGTGCCAGCAGTTTAATGAGGACTAGCGGGAGGACCGACACCGGGGAGCTGTTTTTT.

This clonotype came up many times. The genes are TRBV5-6 and TRBJ1-1; 8 bases agree with TRBD1. The CDR3 has 14 amino acids. V dropped 5 bases and J dropped 4; count of bases not matched to a gene: 7. The V gene's germline CDR1 is SGHDT and CDR2 YYEEEE. The CDR3 reads CASSSRTGLTEAFF. CDR3 DNA: TGTGCCAGCAGTAGTCGGACAGGGCTCACTGAAGCTTTCTTT.

In this sample, this clonotype turned up many times. The genes are TRBV6-5 and TRBJ2-7; 8 positions agree with TRBD1. The length of the CDR3 is 15 residues. Germline loops: CDR1 MNHEY, CDR2 SVGAGI. With V trimmed by 0 bases and J by 7 bases, 8 bases remained unmatched. In DNA form, the CDR3 reads TGTGCCAGCAGTTACTCGACACAGGGGGTGCGTGAGCAGTACTTC. Translated: CASSYSTQGVREQYF.

The V and J genes are TRBV12-3 or TRBV12-4 and TRBJ1-1; perhaps TRBD1 as D (5 bases). The CDR3 covers 17 residues. Trimming took 6 bases from V and 0 from J, leaving 20 bases between them. CDR3 protein: CASSPPPPGIMNTEAFF. CDR3 in DNA: TGTGCCAGCAGCCCCCCGCCGCCAGGGATTATGAACACTGAAGCTTTCTTT.

This clonotype was counted ten times or more. The genes are TRBV12-3 or TRBV12-4 and TRBJ2-1, with D tentatively TRBD1 or TRBD2 (7 bases each). This CDR3 contains 14 residues. Trimming removed 7 bases at V and 7 bases at J, with 17 bases between. The CDR3 region has the DNA TGTGCCAGCACCGCCCGCAGGGGGGGGAATGAGCAGTTCTTC. Its protein product is CASTARRGGNEQFF.

This clonotype was recorded at least ten times. The gene calls are TRBV10-3 and TRBJ2-1; D is possibly TRBD1 (5 bases). Germline V gene lookup returns CDR1 ENHRY and CDR2 SYGVKD. CDR3 length: 16 amino acids. Trimming stripped 2 bases from V and 1 base from J, with 12 bases between. The DNA for the CDR3 is TGTGCCATCAGTGAGAAGAAGACAGCTTCCTACAATGAGCAGTTCTTC. Translating gives CAISEKKTASYNEQFF.

This clonotype was detected only a few times. The V call is TRBV15, the J call TRBJ2-5, with 8 bases matching TRBD1. The CDR3 loop spans 17 amino acids. Per the germline V gene, CDR1 is LNHNV and CDR2 is YYDKDF (reference sequence). Trimming took 3 bases from V and 4 from J; bases not matched to a gene: 13. CDR3 region: CATSSPLRDRRRETQYF. CDR3 sequence (DNA): TGTGCCACCAGCAGTCCTCTCCGGGACAGGAGGCGAGAGACCCAGTACTTC.

This clonotype was counted many times. Here the CDR3 DNA reads TGCAGTGCAGTTCCCCTGCGGGAGTTTGCCGGGGAGCTGTTTTTT. Protein sequence: CSAVPLREFAGELFF. The chain couples TRBV20-1 to TRBJ2-2; 7 bases line up with TRBD2. Germline trimming cut 6 bases from V and 6 bases from J; bases unmatched to any gene: 13. The CDR3 sequence is 15 residues long. Germline V gene sequence: CDR1 DFQATT, CDR2 SNEGSKA (reference sequence).

The V and J genes are TRBV7-9 and TRBJ2-7; D ambiguous. Germline V gives CDR1 SEHNR, CDR2 FQNEAQ (reference sequence). The CDR3 runs to 12 residues. V dropped 3 bases and J dropped 6 bases, with 9 bases sitting between them. CDR3 loop: CASSFGFAEQYV. The CDR3, as DNA: TGTGCCAGCAGCTTCGGATTCGCCGAGCAGTACGTC.

This clonotype was picked up a small number of times. V and J are TRBV12-3 or TRBV12-4 and TRBJ2-2; 12 nucleotides line up with TRBD2. This CDR3 region has 17 residues. J lost 1 base, V lost 3 bases, and 3 bases had no gene match. CDR3: CASSFPTSGGNTGELFF. The CDR3 DNA reads as TGTGCCAGCAGTTTTCCGACTAGCGGGGGGAACACCGGGGAGCTGTTTTTT.

Only a few counts were recorded for this clonotype. This sequence joins TRBV5-5 and TRBJ2-1; 9 nucleotides agree with TRBD2. Germline CDR1 SGHKS, CDR2 YYEKEE (reference sequence). J was trimmed by 1 base and V by 3 bases; bases with no gene match: 5. This CDR3 region has 16 residues. Here the CDR3 DNA reads TGTGCCAGCAGCTACCTGACTAGCGGTTCCTACAATGAGCAGTTCTTC. It translates to CASSYLTSGSYNEQFF.

This clonotype was recorded at least ten times. The J gene is TRBJ1-1, the V gene TRBV12-3 or TRBV12-4; D uncertain. The CDR3 consists of 12 residues. Trimming pared 6 bases from V and 5 bases from J, leaving 10 bases between. For the CDR3, the DNA is TGTGCCAGCAGCTCTAGTTGGACTGAAGCTTTCTTT. It encodes CASSSSWTEAFF.

This clonotype was seen just once. The chain recombines TRBV29-1 with TRBJ2-1; the match to TRBD2 covers 8 bases. The V segment lost 7 bases and the J segment 7 bases; nucleotides outside the gene matches: 9. CDR3 length equals 13 residues. CDR1 SQVTM and CDR2 ANQGSEA come from the germline V gene. The CDR3 DNA sequence: TGCAGCGGAGGGGTAGCGGGATGGAATGAGCAGTTCTTC. The encoded protein is CSGGVAGWNEQFF.

This clonotype was picked up many times. V gene TRBV3-1 combines with J gene TRBJ2-5; D remains unclear. Germline V CDR1 and CDR2: LGHDT, YNNKEL (reference sequence). The CDR3 is 14 residues long. Trimming shortened V by 4 bases and J by 5 bases, and 14 bases separated the two germline ends. CDR3 nucleotide sequence: TGTGCCAGCAGCCTTAGTAATAGGTGGGAGACCCAGTACTTC. Its protein is CASSLSNRWETQYF.

This clonotype came up many times. This sequence joins TRBV5-1 and TRBJ1-5; a weak D match, TRBD1 (5 bases). There are 14 residues in the CDR3. Per germline, CDR1 SGHRS and CDR2 YFSETQ. Trimming removed 4 bases from V and 4 bases from J, with 12 bases in between. CDR3 sequence: CASSRGDRNQPQHF. CDR3 bases: TGCGCCAGCAGCCGGGGGGATAGAAATCAGCCCCAGCATTTT.

This clonotype was detected a few times. The chain has TRBV3-1 and TRBJ2-1; possible D gene TRBD2, 7 bases. The length of the CDR3 is 14 residues. The germline gives CDR1 LGHDT, CDR2 YNNKEL (reference sequence). Trimming pared 3 bases from V and 7 bases from J, leaving 13 bases between. The CDR3 here is CASSQRGGGNEQFF. Here the CDR3 DNA reads TGTGCCAGCAGCCAGAGAGGGGGGGGGAATGAGCAGTTCTTC.

In regard to this clonotype: At one boundary the junction diverges from the germline segment, which might be a read error. The chain combines TRBV27 with TRBJ1-1; maybe TRBD1 (5 bases). The germline gives CDR1 MNHEY, CDR2 SMNVEV (reference sequence). This CDR3 contains 13 residues. In nucleotides, the CDR3 is TGCGCAAGTTTGAGGTGGGGCAACACTGAAGCTTTCTTT. Protein: CASLRWGNTEAFF.

This clonotype was seen at least ten times. The CDR3 loop is CASREAGPLSNEQFF. CDR3 DNA sequence: TGTGCCAGCAGGGAGGCCGGCCCCCTAAGCAATGAGCAGTTCTTC. The V and J genes are TRBV6-2 or TRBV6-3 and TRBJ2-1; a weak D match, TRBD2 (5 bases). V was clipped by 6 bases and J by 6 bases, with 18 bases between them. Germline CDR1 and CDR2: MNHEY and SVGEGT. The CDR3 length is 15 residues.